The present T cell receptor (beta chain) was sequenced within a study of T cell repertoires in cytomegalovirus infection. As for the study in general: Carrying CMV and the relevant HLA type showed in public TCR beta signatures. Study conclusions and caveats: CMV-specific TCR beta clonotypes restricted by HLA-C were the ones dominating the ex vivo response.

This clonotype was observed a few times. Its antigen is not identified. TCRdb re-analysed the reads in MiXCR, keeping a single row per CDR3 protein. Of about 480,000 distinct CDR3 sequences listed, 30% to 40% are singletons. Germline CDR1 SGHDT, CDR2 YYEEEE. The junction had 8 bases not matched to a gene; V was cut back by 3 bases and J by 5 bases. This CDR3 has 15 amino acids. Source: cultured PBMCs, taken from culture after CMV antigen stimulation. The chain couples TRBV5-6 to TRBJ1-5; 7 bases are a match to TRBD1. This clonotype originated in a human donor in good health (CMV status not recorded). Some clones in this sample may be carry-over from other donors' samples. This chain's CDR3 is CASSSGTRGDQPQHF. CDR3 DNA sequence: TGTGCCAGCAGCTCCGGGACCAGGGGGGATCAGCCCCAGCATTTT.